This TCR beta chain was retrieved from a study of blood T cells in healthy people across ages. A second PCR of about 7 to 12 cycles used a sample-barcoded 5' primer and a J-beta primer mix. Tags on each cDNA molecule came from a template-switch adaptor with 12 random nucleotides. TCRdb reprocessed the 5' RACE reads via MiXCR and lists one record per CDR3 protein. The repertoire holds 850,000 to 1,300,000 distinct CDR3 sequences, over 35% seen once, with approximately 17% in the top ten. About this clonotype itself: Its antigen is not identified.

CDR1 and CDR2 from the germline V gene are SGHRS and YFSETQ. The CDR3 covers 15 residues. V was trimmed by 0 bases and J by 2 bases, leaving 10 bases between them. Study results and caveats: A conclusive naive versus antigen-experienced comparison was prevented by the unsorted PBMCs. TCR beta diversity, measured per million T cells, fell in a roughly linear way with age.

This TCR came from a woman aged 60-75 years in good health. This chain joins TRBV5-1 and TRBJ2-3; possible D gene TRBD1, 5 bases. The sample comprised blood. DNA for the CDR3: TGCGCCAGCAGCTTGGCCGACAGTTACACAGATACGCAGTATTTT. Translating it yields CASSLADSYTDTQYF.